Below are 9 T cell receptor beta chains sequenced from a single sample in a study of blood T cells in healthy people across ages. Then a second PCR, running about 6 to 12 cycles, was carried out with a sample-barcoded 5' primer and a J-beta primer mix. TCRdb reprocessed the 5' RACE reads via MiXCR and lists one record per CDR3 protein. The sample carries 2 million or so distinct CDR3 sequences, around half recorded once. Sequencing was carried out using blood. The receptors come from a middle-aged woman in good health.

The rearrangement joins TRBV6-2 or TRBV6-3 to TRBJ2-3; TRBD2 agrees at 8 bases. The trim removed 2 bases at V and 4 bases at J, leaving 5 bases unmatched. CDR1 and CDR2 (germline): MNHEY, SVGEGT. The CDR3 loop spans 15 amino acids. The CDR3 spells CASSYAAGASDTQYF. DNA of the CDR3: TGTGCCAGCAGTTACGCAGCGGGGGCCTCAGATACGCAGTATTTT.

The chain is built from TRBV6-5 and TRBJ2-3, with 8 bases identical to TRBD2. J was trimmed by 8 bases and V by 10 bases; bases with no gene match: 11. There are 13 residues in the CDR3. CDR1 and CDR2 (germline): MNHEY, SVGAGI. In DNA, the CDR3 is TGTGCCACCCAAACGGGGGGGCGCGGTACGCAGTATTTT. Protein sequence: CATQTGGRGTQYF.

This clonotype was observed a few times. This chain links TRBV6-2 or TRBV6-3 with TRBJ2-1; D possibly corresponds to TRBD2 (6 bases). The J call could be wrong; TRBJ2-7 is a better fit for the DNA end. The CDR3 is made up of 17 amino acids. Germline V gene lookup returns CDR1 MNHEY and CDR2 SVGEGT. The CDR3 spells CASSSGLLAGSYNEQYF. The CDR3 DNA follows: TGTGCCAGCAGTTCAGGACTATTAGCAGGGTCCTACAATGAGCAGTACTTC.

The chain recombines TRBV7-9 with TRBJ1-1; D is undetermined. The length of the CDR3 is 15 residues. Per the germline V gene, CDR1 is SEHNR and CDR2 is FQNEAQ (reference sequence). Trimming removed 8 bases at V and 0 bases at J, with 16 bases between. For the CDR3, the DNA is TGTGCCAGCCTCAGAGCGGACCAAATGAACACTGAAGCTTTCTTT. This codes for CASLRADQMNTEAFF.

CDR3 DNA: TGCAGTGCTAGAGATCCCCGCCGGGCCGTCAACTATGGCTACACCTTC. Its translation is CSARDPRRAVNYGYTF. The chain recombines TRBV20-1 with TRBJ1-2; D uncertain. Trimming shortened V by 0 bases and J by 2 bases, and 16 bases separated the two germline ends. The CDR3 extends over 16 amino acids. In germline, CDR1 is DFQATT, CDR2 SNEGSKA (reference sequence).

V is TRBV7-2 and J is TRBJ2-5; D possibly uses TRBD1 or TRBD2 (5 bases each). The CDR3 runs 15 residues. The germline gives CDR1 SGHTA, CDR2 FQGNSA. Trimming shortened V by 6 bases and J by 3 bases, and 17 bases separated the two germline ends. The CDR3, as DNA: TGTGCCAGCAGTCCCCACCGGGACCGCAAAGAGACCCAGTACTTC. Its protein product is CASSPHRDRKETQYF.

This clonotype showed up just once. One end of the junction does not line up with germline, which may come from a read error. The chain links TRBV6-1 to TRBJ2-5; 8 nucleotides align to TRBD1. The CDR3 has 15 amino acids. The germline V gene has CDR1 MNHNS and CDR2 SASEGT. The CDR3 loop reads CASREAGQGQETQYF. CDR3 nucleotides: TGTGCCAGCAGAGAAGCCGGACAGGGACAAGAGACCCAGTACTTC.

V usage is TRBV11-2 and J usage is TRBJ1-4; D is uncertain. The germline gives CDR1 SGHAT, CDR2 FQNNGV. The CDR3 covers 15 residues. V gave up 1 base and J gave up 5 bases, with 11 bases separating them. The CDR3 is CASSLGPQLNEKLFF. The CDR3 bases are TGTGCCAGCAGCTTAGGGCCACAGCTAAATGAAAAACTGTTTTTT.

The V call is TRBV4-3, the J call TRBJ2-7, with a possible D match to TRBD1 (6 bases). Germline V gene data show CDR1 as LGHNA and CDR2 as YSLEER. The ends were cut back, 3 bases at V and 3 bases at J, with 12 bases in the middle. This CDR3 contains 14 residues. The CDR3 loop is CASSHTGSGYEQYF. CDR3 bases: TGCGCCAGCAGCCACACAGGGAGCGGCTACGAGCAGTACTTC.